This TCR beta chain was identified during a study of CD8+ T cells in alopecia areata. Findings of the study overall: Sequences from scalp samples also cover resident alphabeta T cells of normal skin.

cDNA prepared by RNA extraction and subsequent reverse transcription served as the template for sequencing. The data were produced by immunoSEQ multiplex PCR, yet TCRdb's version contains in-frame clones alone and is incomplete. The sample records 75,000 to 100,000 clones, around two fifths being singletons. A remark on this clone: The antigen remains undetermined.

The V gene lost 0 bases and the J gene lost 14 bases, with 20 bases spanning the gap. The germline V gene has CDR1 GTSNPN and CDR2 SVGIG (reference sequence). The CDR3 has 14 residues. Sample: CD4+ T cells sorted from blood. This clonotype originated in a human donor with alopecia areata. The genes are TRBV30 and TRBJ2-1; TRBD1 or TRBD2 may be the D gene (6 bases each). CDR3 region: CAWSVGGQGVTKFF. The CDR3 DNA reads as TGTGCCTGGAGTGTGGGGGGACAAGGGGTAACGAAGTTCTTC.